This T cell receptor beta chain was identified in a study of T cells in localized non-small cell lung cancer. This CDR3 has 15 residues. In germline, CDR1 is MDHEN, CDR2 SYDVKM. Trimming pared 7 bases from V and 0 bases from J, leaving 10 bases between. TCRdb's table, derived via immunoSEQ multiplex PCR, lists solely in-frame clones and lacks some. The table includes about 40,000 clones, around nine tenths detected once. The genes are TRBV28 and TRBJ2-6; D call uncertain. This TCR was sampled from a woman aged 35-75 years with stage I lung adenocarcinoma. The starting material was peripheral blood, obtained before any cancer treatment. The chain's CDR3 is CASMGRSSGANVLTF. For the CDR3, the DNA is TGTGCCAGCATGGGTCGTTCCTCTGGGGCCAACGTCCTGACTTTC.